Below, 27 T cell receptor beta chains from the same sample are listed, as sequenced in a study of blood T cell repertoires in COVID-19. Repertoires were generated with immunoSEQ multiplex PCR, while TCRdb's copy carries only in-frame clones and drops some. This repertoire shows about 250,000 clones, more than 75% found once; its top ten account for around 1.7%. Sequenced material: PBMCs or T cells enriched from blood (not recorded which). These receptors all come from a man in his forties or fifties who had recovered from COVID-19.

A remark on this clone: This is likely a read error, given that the CDR3 carries no conserved phenylalanine or tryptophan at its end. This chain joins TRBV11-2 and TRBJ2-7, with D perhaps TRBD2 (7 bases). The CDR3 contains 17 residues. Looked up from germline, CDR1 is SGHAT and CDR2 is FQNNGV. V was cut by 5 bases and J by 4 bases, with 24 bases left in between. The CDR3 protein is CASSAIRGRSGEYEQYL. CDR3 DNA: TGTGCCAGCAGCGCCATCAGGGGCCGGAGCGGGGAGTACGAGCAGTACCTC.

The gene calls are TRBV5-1 and TRBJ2-7; no clear D. The germline gives CDR1 SGHRS, CDR2 YFSETQ. CDR3 length: 13 residues. V gave up 3 bases and J gave up 5 bases, with 12 bases separating them. The CDR3 coding sequence is TGCGCCAGCAGCTATTGGGCAAAGGACGAGCAGTACTTC. This codes for CASSYWAKDEQYF.

This chain connects TRBV7-9 to TRBJ1-2; 10 nucleotides align to TRBD1. CDR1 SEHNR and CDR2 FQNEAQ come from the germline V gene (reference sequence). The junction had 10 bases not matched to a gene; V was cut back by 0 bases and J by 0 bases. The CDR3 runs 19 residues. CDR3 nucleotide sequence: TGTGCCAGCAGCTTAGCGGGCGGGACAGGGGCCGCTTCTAACTATGGCTACACCTTC. It translates to CASSLAGGTGAASNYGYTF.

V usage is TRBV7-7 and J usage is TRBJ2-7; TRBD1 might be the D (7 bases). With 5 bases removed from V and 2 bases from J, the gap between germline ends came to 16 bases. The CDR3 is 15 residues long. Germline-derived CDR1 and CDR2 are SSHAT and FNYEAQ (reference sequence). The CDR3 here is CASSPRTGGAYEQYF. CDR3 bases: TGTGCCAGCAGCCCGCGGACAGGCGGGGCCTACGAGCAGTACTTC. Filled out from reference TRBV7-7 and TRBJ2-7, the complete variable domain reads GAGVSQSPRYKVTKRGQDVTLRCDPISSHATLYWYQQALGQGPEFLTYFNYEAQPDKSGLPSDRFSAERPEGSISTLTIQRTEQRDSAMYRCASSPRTGGAYEQYFGPGTRLTVT.

The chain employs TRBV6-5 and TRBJ2-1; D is unclear. The CDR3 has 14 residues. V lost 0 bases to trimming and J lost 8 bases, with 11 bases between them. Germline CDR1 reads MNHEY; CDR2 reads SVGAGI. CDR3 DNA sequence: TGTGCCAGCAGTTACTCGAATCTAGAGTATGAGCAGTTCTTC. Translated, it gives CASSYSNLEYEQFF.

The rearrangement links TRBV5-1 to TRBJ1-4; D gene ambiguous. The CDR3 has 14 residues. Between the trimmed V and J ends, which lost 0 bases and 8 bases, there was a span of 11 bases. CDR1 is SGHRS and CDR2 is YFSETQ in the germline V gene. The CDR3 is CASSLDGSEEKLFF. The CDR3 DNA follows: TGCGCCAGCAGCTTGGATGGCTCGGAGGAAAAACTGTTTTTT. Using reference TRBV5-1 and TRBJ1-4 for the parts outside the CDR3, the full variable domain is KAGVTQTPRYLIKTRGQQVTLSCSPISGHRSVSWYQQTPGQGLQFLFEYFSETQRNKGNFPGRFSGRQFSNSRSEMNVSTLELGDSALYLCASSLDGSEEKLFFGSGTQLSVL.

The gene calls are TRBV5-5 and TRBJ1-2; perhaps TRBD1 as D (5 bases). This CDR3 region has 13 residues. Germline CDR1 SGHKS, CDR2 YYEKEE (reference sequence). Trimming removed 4 bases at V and 8 bases at J, with 15 bases between. The CDR3 loop is CASSPAGDSGYTF. In DNA form, the CDR3 reads TGTGCCAGCAGCCCGGCGGGGGATTCCGGCTACACCTTC.

The V call is TRBV5-1, the J call TRBJ1-1, with unresolved D. The CDR3 length is 14 residues. Germline-derived CDR1 and CDR2 are SGHRS and YFSETQ. Between the trimmed V and J ends, which lost 2 bases and 4 bases, there was a span of 12 bases. This CDR3 reads CASSFEAGLTEAFF. In DNA form, the CDR3 reads TGCGCCAGCAGCTTCGAGGCCGGACTCACTGAAGCTTTCTTT.

This clone has just one count. The V gene is TRBV18, the J gene TRBJ1-1; D is possibly TRBD1 (5 bases). Looked up from germline, CDR1 is KGHSH and CDR2 is LQKENI. Trimming cost V 5 bases and J 6 bases, with 16 bases left between them. CDR3 length equals 14 residues. The CDR3 sequence is CASSSDDGGSEAFF. The CDR3 DNA reads as TGTGCCAGCTCATCTGATGATGGGGGGTCTGAAGCTTTCTTT.

The V gene is TRBV30, the J gene TRBJ1-6; TRBD1 matches 11 bases. Germline lookup yields CDR1 GTSNPN and CDR2 SVGIG (reference sequence). J lost 11 bases, V lost 2 bases, and 8 bases had no gene match. The length of the CDR3 is 15 residues. Written as DNA, the CDR3 is TGTGCCTGGAGTTTAAGGACAGGGGGCAGTGCACCCCTCCACTTT. Amino acid sequence: CAWSLRTGGSAPLHF.

V and J are TRBV7-2 and TRBJ2-7; the D gene is possibly TRBD2 (7 bases). Trimming shortened V by 5 bases and J by 4 bases, and 27 bases separated the two germline ends. This CDR3 is 18 amino acids long. CDR1 is SGHTA and CDR2 is FQGNSA in the germline V gene. Here the CDR3 DNA reads TGTGCCAGCAGCCCCGGTGTGGGGGGGGGCATTATTCAGTACGAGCAGTACTTC. Translated: CASSPGVGGGIIQYEQYF.

In its sample, this clone was seen once. The chain links TRBV18 to TRBJ2-7; TRBD1 might be the D (6 bases). V was shortened by 5 bases and J by 0 bases, with 11 bases between the two germline ends. CDR1 is KGHSH and CDR2 is LQKENI in the germline V gene. The CDR3 extends over 14 amino acids. The CDR3 loop reads CASSVQGTSYEQYF. The CDR3 nucleotides read TGTGCCAGCTCAGTACAGGGTACCTCCTACGAGCAGTACTTC.

The chain employs TRBV5-1 and TRBJ1-4; 8 nucleotides agree with TRBD1. There are 12 residues in the CDR3. The germline gives CDR1 SGHRS, CDR2 YFSETQ. With 4 bases clipped from V and 12 bases from J, the junction kept 5 bases outside the gene matches. The CDR3 loop reads CASSQDRGQLFF. CDR3 nucleotide sequence: TGCGCCAGCAGCCAAGACAGGGGTCAACTGTTTTTT.

This clone has only one observation. This chain joins TRBV18 and TRBJ2-7, with D tentatively TRBD1 (6 bases). V was trimmed by 1 base and J by 5 bases, leaving 9 bases between them. Germline V gives CDR1 KGHSH, CDR2 LQKENI. The CDR3 loop spans 13 amino acids. The CDR3 nucleotides are TGTGCCAGCTCACCACAGACAGGCAACGAGCAGTACTTC. Protein sequence: CASSPQTGNEQYF.

The chain employs TRBV7-8 and TRBJ2-3; 12 positions agree with TRBD2. J was trimmed by 9 bases and V by 4 bases; bases with no gene match: 8. The germline CDR1 and CDR2 sequences are SGHVS and FQNEAQ. The CDR3 covers 15 residues. The CDR3 sequence is CASSYGLAGTLTQYF. The CDR3 DNA sequence: TGTGCCAGCAGCTACGGACTAGCGGGGACCTTGACGCAGTATTTT. Drawing the rest from reference TRBV7-8 and TRBJ2-3, the complete variable domain is GAGVSQSPRYKVAKRGQDVALRCDPISGHVSLFWYQQALGQGPEFLTYFQNEAQLDKSGLPSDRFFAERPEGSVSTLKIQRTQQEDSAVYLCASSYGLAGTLTQYFGPGTRLTVL.

V usage is TRBV29-1 and J usage is TRBJ1-2; 9 positions match TRBD1. The ends lost 4 bases at V and 3 bases at J; junction bases unmatched: 3. Germline V gene lookup returns CDR1 SQVTM and CDR2 ANQGSEA. The CDR3 has 13 amino acids. CDR3 bases: TGCAGCGTTGGGACAGGGGTCGACTATGGCTACACCTTC. Its protein product is CSVGTGVDYGYTF.

The V gene is TRBV11-2, the J gene TRBJ2-3, with 11 positions matching TRBD2. This CDR3 region has 16 residues. J lost 4 bases, V lost 5 bases, and 8 bases had no gene match. CDR1 and CDR2 (germline): SGHAT, FQNNGV. The CDR3 DNA sequence: TGTGCCAGCAGCGACCTACTAGCGGGAGAGGCAGATACGCAGTATTTT. This encodes CASSDLLAGEADTQYF.

V is TRBV3-1 (or the pseudogene TRBV3-2) and J is TRBJ1-5, with a tentative D call TRBD1 (6 bases). The CDR3 has 16 amino acids. Germline V CDR1 and CDR2: LGHDT, YNNKEL (reference sequence). V was clipped by 4 bases and J by 4 bases, with 17 bases between them. The CDR3 spells CASSRSEQGQNQPQHF. CDR3 DNA sequence: TGTGCCAGCAGCCGATCGGAACAGGGACAAAATCAGCCCCAGCATTTT.

This sequence joins TRBV19 and TRBJ1-5; no clear D gene. Germline CDR1 reads LNHDA; CDR2 reads SQIVND (reference sequence). The CDR3 extends over 14 amino acids. V was clipped by 5 bases and J by 5 bases, with 13 bases between them. CDR3 loop: CASSPTKGYQPQHF. DNA for the CDR3: TGTGCCAGTAGTCCGACAAAAGGCTATCAGCCCCAGCATTTT.

The chain recombines TRBV7-6 with TRBJ2-7, with 7 bases that match TRBD1. Germline lookup yields CDR1 SGHVS and CDR2 FNYEAQ. The CDR3 loop spans 12 amino acids. Germline trimming cut 5 bases from V and 8 bases from J; bases unmatched to any gene: 6. As DNA, the CDR3 is TGTGCCAGCAGCCCCCGACAGGGAAAGCAGTACTTC. Protein product: CASSPRQGKQYF. The whole variable domain, filled in from reference TRBV7-6 and TRBJ2-7, reads GAGVSQSPRYKVTKRGQDVALRCDPISGHVSLYWYRQALGQGPEFLTYFNYEAQQDKSGLPNDRFSAERPEGSISTLTIQRTEQRDSAMYRCASSPRQGKQYFGPGTRLTVT.

This clone came up many times. The chain carries TRBV28 and TRBJ1-1; D possibly corresponds to TRBD1 (6 bases). V was shortened by 4 bases and J by 2 bases, with 14 bases between the two germline ends. CDR1 MDHEN and CDR2 SYDVKM come from the germline V gene. The CDR3 length is 15 residues. The CDR3 protein is CASSSPGTPNTEAFF. In nucleotides, the CDR3 is TGTGCCAGCAGTTCGCCAGGGACACCTAACACTGAAGCTTTCTTT.

The chain combines TRBV7-6 with TRBJ2-7; TRBD2 matches at 15 bases. The ends lost 8 bases at V and 0 bases at J; junction bases unmatched: 8. Germline CDR1 SGHVS, CDR2 FNYEAQ. CDR3 length: 17 residues. As DNA, the CDR3 is TGTGCCAGCGGAGCGGGACTAGCGGGAGGACCCTCCTACGAGCAGTACTTC. It is translated as CASGAGLAGGPSYEQYF.

This chain joins TRBV19 and TRBJ1-5; 8 bases agree with TRBD1. Germline lookup yields CDR1 LNHDA and CDR2 SQIVND (reference sequence). The trim removed 5 bases at V and 3 bases at J, leaving 9 bases unmatched. This CDR3 is 16 amino acids long. CDR3 sequence: CASSPGDRGYNQPQHF. As DNA, the CDR3 is TGTGCCAGTAGTCCCGGAGACAGGGGATACAATCAGCCCCAGCATTTT.

Only a few counts were recorded for this clone. The chain combines TRBV6-2 or TRBV6-3 with TRBJ2-7, with 9 bases matching TRBD2. Germline V lookup: CDR1 MNHEY, CDR2 SVGEGT. J lost 3 bases, V lost 2 bases, and 2 bases had no gene match. This CDR3 is 14 amino acids long. The CDR3 sequence: CASSYEAGGYEQYF. The CDR3 DNA sequence: TGTGCCAGCAGTTACGAAGCGGGGGGCTACGAGCAGTACTTC.

Worth noting for this clone: The same CDR3 arises from other DNA sequences in this sample as well. The chain joins TRBV19 to TRBJ2-7; weak D call: TRBD2 (5 bases). Trimming stripped 3 bases from V and 3 bases from J, with 9 bases between. Germline V CDR1 and CDR2: LNHDA, SQIVND (reference sequence). The length of the CDR3 is 13 residues. The CDR3 nucleotides are TGTGCCAGTAGTATTACTAGTAGCTACGAGCAGTACTTC. This codes for CASSITSSYEQYF.

The chain carries TRBV15 and TRBJ1-4, with D unresolved. Germline V gene lookup returns CDR1 LNHNV and CDR2 YYDKDF (reference sequence). CDR3 length equals 16 residues. The V end lost 0 bases, the J end lost 8 bases, and 16 bases lay between the germline ends. Written as DNA, the CDR3 is TGTGCCACCAGCAGAGATCCGGACTCTTCTAGGGAAAAACTGTTTTTT. This translates into CATSRDPDSSREKLFF.

The chain has TRBV5-4 and TRBJ1-5; no reliable D call. V lost 0 bases, J lost 1 base, and 5 bases lay in between. Looked up from germline, CDR1 is SGHNT and CDR2 is YYREEE (reference sequence). This CDR3 spans 14 amino acids. The DNA for the CDR3 is TGTGCCAGCAGCTTGGCCGGGAGCAATCAGCCCCAGCATTTT. It encodes CASSLAGSNQPQHF.